The present TCR beta chain was sequenced within a study of blood T cell repertoires in COVID-19 (dated by TCRdb to between 2020 and 2021). For context, the study as a whole: Samples from collaborators originated in the United States, Italy and Spain and spanned both the acute and convalescent phases of COVID-19. The material from the prospective study consisted of cDNA or gDNA derived from T cells, B-cell-depleted T cells, or PBMCs. Subjects who had been exposed to COVID-19, were actively infected with it, or had recovered from it provided the deeply sampled blood TCRbeta repertoires that made up the dataset. The repertoires were made available in a free public database intended to serve as a resource for research on the immune response to SARS-CoV-2. Samples came from the ongoing ImmuneRACE study (first 160 participants) plus 1,254 subjects from 6 global collaborators. The sample metadata nearly always contained a de-identified subject ID, COVID-19 status, age in years and sex. HLA class I and class II types, where available, came from metadata supplied by the sample provider rather than from assay-based typing.

Study-wide findings and limitations: The amount of clinical and demographic metadata varied by source and participant and was provided uncurated.

The immunoSEQ Assay, a bias-controlled multiplex PCR, was used to amplify TCRbeta CDR3 regions from genomic DNA. Regarding the original processing steps: The number of nucleated cells in each sample was estimated by amplification of reference gene primers within the assay. To quantify the absolute abundance of each unique TCRbeta CDR3 rearrangement, sequence reads were collapsed and filtered. For each sample, productive Simpson clonality was calculated as the square root of Simpson's diversity index over productive rearrangements. This is the immuneACCESS table as TCRdb keeps it, with only in-frame sequences that have V and J called. A part of the clones is gone; compared with another copy, unresolved V genes explain less than half, and the rest is unexplained. V, J and clone size were drawn from that table, and D and trimming were deduced from the DNA. The sample profile shows about 120,000 clones; about 90% of them were found once. The ten largest clones represent under 4.5% of the sample.

At one collaborating source in Seattle, patients were enrolled during active infection and were followed longitudinally through the course of disease. The collaborating institutions used their own protocols to collect whole blood in K2EDTA tubes. Collaborator samples were shipped for TCRbeta analysis as frozen whole blood, isolated PBMCs, or DNA extracted from either sample type. With respect to this clone: Its antigen remains unidentified. The record has no base qualities; no much larger clone is one base away.

The sequence came from a woman in her fifties or sixties with COVID-19, enrolled during active disease. The material sequenced was peripheral blood.

The nucleotides read TGCGCCAGCAGCTTGGCTTTAGCGGGGCCCCAAGATACGCAGTATTTT. Translated, this is CASSLALAGPQDTQYF. This chain is built from TRBV5-1 and TRBJ2-3; TRBD2 aligns with 8 central bases. There are 16 amino acids in the CDR3, from cysteine to phenylalanine inclusive. This entry keeps only the CDR3 DNA: 48 bases, framed from base 1. As encoded in the germline V gene, CDR1 is SGHRS while CDR2 is YFSETQ. V lost 0 bases and J lost 5 bases, and the count of bases not matched to a germline gene is 8. The full variable domain, with segments outside the CDR3 supplied by the reference TRBV5-1 and TRBJ2-3 proteins, appears as KAGVTQTPRYLIKTRGQQVTLSCSPISGHRSVSWYQQTPGQGLQFLFEYFSETQRNKGNFPGRFSGRQFSNSRSEMNVSTLELGDSALYLCASSLALAGPQDTQYFGPGTRLTVL.